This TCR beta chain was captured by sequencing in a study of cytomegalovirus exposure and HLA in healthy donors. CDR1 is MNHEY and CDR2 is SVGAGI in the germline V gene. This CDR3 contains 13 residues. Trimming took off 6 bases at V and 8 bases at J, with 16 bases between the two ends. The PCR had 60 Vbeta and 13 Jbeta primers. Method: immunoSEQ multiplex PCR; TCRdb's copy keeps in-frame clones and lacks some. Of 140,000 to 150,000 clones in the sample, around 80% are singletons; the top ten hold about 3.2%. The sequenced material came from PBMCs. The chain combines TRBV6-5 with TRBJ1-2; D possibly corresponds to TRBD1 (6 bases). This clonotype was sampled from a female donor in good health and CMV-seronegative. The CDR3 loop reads CASRPGTPGGYTF. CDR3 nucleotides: TGTGCCAGCAGGCCCGGGACACCTGGAGGCTACACCTTC.